A selection of T cell receptor beta chains follows, all from one sample in a study of cytomegalovirus exposure and HLA in healthy donors. Here immunoSEQ multiplex PCR was the method, and the copy in TCRdb shows in-frame clones only, minus some. The top ten clones hold roughly 1% of a sample with under 300,000 clones, around 85% of them seen once. Input material: PBMCs. Source of these receptors: a woman between 18 and 29 years old in good health and CMV-seronegative. Each CDR3 is given with its conserved first and last residue. A D gene is named only where the DNA matches it firmly. Clone size appears in some rows only: once, few, many, or a class for an expanded clone.

clone size: NA; D gene: TRBD1; V gene: TRBV2; J gene: TRBJ1-1; CDR3 protein: CASSDRGRTEAFF; CDR3 DNA: TGTGCCAGCAGCGACAGGGGGCGGACTGAAGCTTTCTTT
clone size: NA; D gene: TRBD2; V gene: TRBV19; J gene: TRBJ2-1; CDR3 protein: CASSTPGLAANEQFF; CDR3 DNA: TGTGCCAGTAGCACCCCGGGACTAGCGGCCAATGAGCAGTTCTTC
clone size: NA; D gene: TRBD1; V gene: TRBV6-6; J gene: TRBJ1-2; CDR3 protein: CASSYAPGQRNYGYTF; CDR3 DNA: TGTGCCAGCAGTTACGCGCCGGGACAGCGCAACTATGGCTACACCTTC
clone size: NA; D gene: TRBD1; V gene: TRBV7-6; J gene: TRBJ2-7; CDR3 protein: CASSLENRGTYEQYF; CDR3 DNA: TGTGCCAGCAGCTTAGAGAACAGGGGGACATACGAGCAGTACTTC
clone size: NA; D gene: NA; V gene: TRBV25-1; J gene: TRBJ1-3; CDR3 protein: CASSERQGLEGNTIYF; CDR3 DNA: TGTGCCAGCAGTGAACGGCAGGGTCTGGAAGGAAACACCATATATTTT
clone size: NA; D gene: TRBD1; V gene: TRBV11-2; J gene: TRBJ2-2; CDR3 protein: CASRTMTGENSGELFF; CDR3 DNA: TGTGCCAGCAGAACAATGACAGGGGAGAATTCCGGGGAGCTGTTTTTT
clone size: NA; D gene: NA; V gene: TRBV4-3; J gene: TRBJ1-1; CDR3 protein: CASSQDSSVNTEAFF; CDR3 DNA: TGCGCCAGCAGCCAAGATTCTTCAGTTAACACTGAAGCTTTCTTT
clone size: NA; D gene: TRBD1; V gene: TRBV27; J gene: TRBJ2-1; CDR3 protein: CASSLTAGGQQFF; CDR3 DNA: TGTGCCAGCAGTTTAACGGCAGGGGGTCAGCAGTTCTTC
clone size: once; D gene: NA; V gene: TRBV5-1; J gene: TRBJ1-5; CDR3 protein: CASSLGPGGENQPQHF; CDR3 DNA: TGCGCCAGCAGCTTGGGCCCTGGCGGCGAGAATCAGCCCCAGCATTTT
clone size: NA; D gene: TRBD1; V gene: TRBV27; J gene: TRBJ1-2; CDR3 protein: CASSLWGTGKALDYGYTF; CDR3 DNA: TGTGCCAGCAGTTTATGGGGGACAGGGAAGGCTTTGGACTATGGCTACACCTTC
clone size: NA; D gene: TRBD1; V gene: TRBV27; J gene: TRBJ2-4; CDR3 protein: CASRNPEGADIQYF; CDR3 DNA: TGTGCCAGCAGGAACCCCGAGGGGGCGGACATTCAGTACTTC
clone size: NA; D gene: NA; V gene: TRBV10-3; J gene: TRBJ1-2; CDR3 protein: CAISESPRDSYGYTF; CDR3 DNA: TGTGCCATCAGTGAGTCGCCCCGGGATAGCTATGGCTACACCTTC
clone size: NA; D gene: TRBD1; V gene: TRBV4-1; J gene: TRBJ1-2; CDR3 protein: CASSQSPGGTGPGYTF; CDR3 DNA: TGCGCCAGCAGCCAGTCCCCTGGGGGGACAGGGCCCGGCTACACCTTC
clone size: NA; D gene: TRBD2; V gene: TRBV7-6; J gene: TRBJ2-7; CDR3 protein: CASSSSGSTDEQYF; CDR3 DNA: TGTGCCAGCAGCTCTAGCGGGAGTACCGACGAGCAGTACTTC
clone size: NA; D gene: NA; V gene: TRBV30; J gene: TRBJ2-5; CDR3 protein: CAWSYRSQETQYF; CDR3 DNA: TGTGCCTGGAGTTACAGATCCCAAGAGACCCAGTACTTC
clone size: NA; D gene: TRBD2; V gene: TRBV14; J gene: TRBJ2-7; CDR3 protein: CASSQEIAGGVAYEQYF; CDR3 DNA: TGTGCCAGCAGCCAAGAAATTGCGGGGGGCGTTGCCTACGAGCAGTACTTC
clone size: NA; D gene: NA; V gene: TRBV28; J gene: TRBJ2-1; CDR3 protein: CASFGEYNEQFF; CDR3 DNA: TGTGCCAGCTTTGGAGAATACAATGAGCAGTTCTTC
clone size: NA; D gene: NA; V gene: TRBV7-2; J gene: TRBJ1-1; CDR3 protein: CASSSFRGGAFF; CDR3 DNA: TGTGCCAGCAGCTCATTTCGGGGGGGAGCTTTCTTT
clone size: NA; D gene: TRBD2; V gene: TRBV6-5; J gene: TRBJ2-7; CDR3 protein: CASSSRTSGGRRYF; CDR3 DNA: TGTGCCAGCAGTTCGCGGACTAGCGGGGGGCGCCGATACTTC
clone size: NA; D gene: NA; V gene: TRBV10-3; J gene: TRBJ1-5; CDR3 protein: CAISEGGMYNQPQHF; CDR3 DNA: TGTGCCATCAGTGAGGGAGGGATGTACAATCAGCCCCAGCATTTT
clone size: once; D gene: TRBD1; V gene: TRBV19; J gene: TRBJ1-2; CDR3 protein: CASNHRDRDGYTF; CDR3 DNA: TGTGCCTCGAATCACCGGGACAGGGATGGCTACACCTTC
clone size: NA; D gene: TRBD1; V gene: TRBV2; J gene: TRBJ1-1; CDR3 protein: CASRDRAGTEAFF; CDR3 DNA: TGTGCCAGCAGGGACAGGGCGGGTACTGAAGCTTTCTTT
clone size: NA; D gene: TRBD1; V gene: TRBV30; J gene: TRBJ1-1; CDR3 protein: CAWSGQGAGTEAFF; CDR3 DNA: TGTGCCTGGAGCGGACAGGGGGCCGGAACTGAAGCTTTCTTT
clone size: NA; D gene: TRBD1; V gene: TRBV27; J gene: TRBJ1-4; CDR3 protein: CASRSRPTGPNEKLFF; CDR3 DNA: TGTGCCAGCAGATCACGTCCGACAGGGCCAAATGAAAAACTGTTTTTT
clone size: NA; D gene: TRBD2; V gene: TRBV27; J gene: TRBJ2-3; CDR3 protein: CASSSLAGRNTQYF; CDR3 DNA: TGTGCCAGCAGTTCGCTAGCGGGACGAAATACGCAGTATTTT
clone size: NA; D gene: TRBD2; V gene: TRBV27; J gene: TRBJ2-1; CDR3 protein: CASRMGGGHNEQFF; CDR3 DNA: TGTGCCAGCAGGATGGGCGGGGGGCACAATGAGCAGTTCTTC
clone size: NA; D gene: NA; V gene: TRBV9; J gene: TRBJ2-2; CDR3 protein: CASSVTPRPGEAGELFF; CDR3 DNA: TGTGCCAGCAGCGTAACTCCACGTCCGGGAGAGGCCGGGGAGCTGTTTTTT
clone size: NA; D gene: NA; V gene: TRBV6-5; J gene: TRBJ2-1; CDR3 protein: CASSMTGLRTQFF; CDR3 DNA: TGTGCCAGCAGCATGACAGGCCTCCGCACGCAGTTCTTC
clone size: NA; D gene: NA; V gene: TRBV7-6; J gene: TRBJ1-5; CDR3 protein: CASSLEGAREIGNQPQHF; CDR3 DNA: TGTGCCAGCAGCTTAGAGGGTGCACGGGAGATCGGCAATCAGCCCCAGCATTTT
clone size: NA; D gene: NA; V gene: TRBV6-5; J gene: TRBJ1-6; CDR3 protein: CASSYRRVYNSPLHF; CDR3 DNA: TGTGCCAGCAGTTACAGGAGGGTTTATAATTCACCCCTCCACTTT
clone size: NA; D gene: NA; V gene: TRBV28; J gene: TRBJ1-1; CDR3 protein: CASSLFRVGGNTEAFF; CDR3 DNA: TGTGCCAGCAGTTTATTCCGTGTGGGGGGGAACACTGAAGCTTTCTTT
clone size: NA; D gene: TRBD2; V gene: TRBV6-4; J gene: TRBJ2-7; CDR3 protein: CASSDTLPGGVRPREGKLYEQYF; CDR3 DNA: TGTGCCAGCAGTGACACCCTTCCCGGGGGGGTAAGACCGAGGGAGGGGAAACTCTACGAGCAGTACTTC
clone size: NA; D gene: NA; V gene: TRBV5-1; J gene: TRBJ1-1; CDR3 protein: CASSYDNNAEAFF; CDR3 DNA: TGCGCCAGCAGCTATGACAACAACGCTGAAGCTTTCTTT
clone size: NA; D gene: TRBD1; V gene: TRBV6-6; J gene: TRBJ2-7; CDR3 protein: CASRPTGGWSYEQYF; CDR3 DNA: TGTGCCAGCAGACCAACAGGGGGCTGGTCCTACGAGCAGTACTTC
clone size: NA; D gene: TRBD2; V gene: TRBV18; J gene: TRBJ2-7; CDR3 protein: CASSPPASGRSYEQYF; CDR3 DNA: TGTGCCAGCTCACCACCCGCTAGCGGGAGATCCTACGAGCAGTACTTC
clone size: NA; D gene: TRBD1; V gene: TRBV5-1; J gene: TRBJ1-4; CDR3 protein: CASSLGDRTTNEKLFF; CDR3 DNA: TGCGCCAGCAGCTTGGGGGACAGAACAACTAATGAAAAACTGTTTTTT
clone size: NA; D gene: NA; V gene: TRBV30; J gene: TRBJ2-3; CDR3 protein: CAWSPNFADTQYF; CDR3 DNA: TGTGCCTGGAGTCCCAACTTTGCAGATACGCAGTATTTT
clone size: NA; D gene: TRBD1; V gene: TRBV30; J gene: TRBJ2-1; CDR3 protein: CAWRMWTGTNEQFF; CDR3 DNA: TGTGCCTGGAGAATGTGGACAGGGACAAATGAGCAGTTCTTC
clone size: NA; D gene: NA; V gene: TRBV25-1; J gene: TRBJ1-5; CDR3 protein: CASSEPAGGNQPQHF; CDR3 DNA: TGTGCCAGCAGTGAACCGGCAGGGGGCAATCAGCCCCAGCATTTT
clone size: NA; D gene: TRBD1; V gene: TRBV27; J gene: TRBJ1-1; CDR3 protein: CASSLGWDRTGNTEAFF; CDR3 DNA: TGTGCCAGCAGTTTAGGCTGGGACAGGACGGGGAACACTGAAGCTTTCTTT
clone size: NA; D gene: TRBD1; V gene: TRBV6-6; J gene: TRBJ2-4; CDR3 protein: CASRTGTGGIDIQYF; CDR3 DNA: TGTGCCAGCAGAACCGGGACAGGGGGAATTGACATTCAGTACTTC
clone size: NA; D gene: TRBD2; V gene: TRBV29-1; J gene: TRBJ2-4; CDR3 protein: CSVGLAGGPQNIQYF; CDR3 DNA: TGCAGCGTTGGACTAGCGGGAGGGCCGCAAAACATTCAGTACTTC
clone size: NA; D gene: TRBD2; V gene: TRBV5-1; J gene: TRBJ2-5; CDR3 protein: CASSHLAGEAEGETQYF; CDR3 DNA: TGCGCCAGCAGCCATCTAGCGGGAGAGGCTGAGGGAGAGACCCAGTACTTC